A single sample is the source of the 31 T cell receptor beta chains below, sequenced in a study of blood T cell repertoires in COVID-19 (dated by TCRdb to 2020 to 2021). To prepare the library, the immunoSEQ multiplex PCR assay was applied. TCRdb obtained this table from immuneACCESS and retained in-frame rearrangements with V and J assigned. These tables miss some clones; where compared with another copy, unresolved V genes account for less than half of the shortfall, and the remainder is unexplained. The sample includes 250,000 to 300,000 clones, with about 90% observed a single time. Roughly 10% of the sample lies in the top ten. The sequenced sample was peripheral blood. These receptor sequences come from a woman aged 30 to 39 with COVID-19, enrolled during active disease.

The V and J genes are TRBV20-1 and TRBJ2-5, with 8 bases fitting TRBD1. Germline V lookup: CDR1 DFQATT, CDR2 SNEGSKA (reference sequence). V lost 3 bases and J lost 5; bases outside the gene matches: 8. This CDR3 region has 14 residues. CDR3 protein: CSASLPQGAETQYF. DNA for the CDR3: TGCAGTGCTAGTCTCCCGCAGGGGGCTGAGACCCAGTACTTC.

This clone was seen more than once but under ten times. This chain links TRBV9 with TRBJ1-1; D is uncertain. Trimming cost V 3 bases and J 4 bases, with 10 bases left between them. This CDR3 region has 13 residues. Germline values: CDR1 SGDLS, CDR2 YYNGEE. The CDR3 coding sequence is TGTGCCAGCAGCGACGCGTCTCTCACTGAAGCTTTCTTT. Its translation is CASSDASLTEAFF.

This clone was seen a single time. The chain links TRBV28 to TRBJ1-1; tentative D call: TRBD1 (5 bases). This CDR3 is 13 amino acids long. Germline CDR1 and CDR2: MDHEN and SYDVKM. The V end was cut by 2 bases, the J end by 6 bases, with 10 bases between. The CDR3 DNA sequence: TGTGCCAGCAGTTTAGGGGCTACGGCTGAAGCTTTCTTT. Protein sequence: CASSLGATAEAFF. The complete variable domain, with remaining parts taken from reference TRBV28 and TRBJ1-1, reads DVKVTQSSRYLVKRTGEKVFLECVQDMDHENMFWYRQDPGLGLRLIYFSYDVKMKEKGDIPEGYSVSREKKERFSLILESASTNQTSMYLCASSLGATAEAFFGQGTRLTVV.

This chain joins TRBV27 and TRBJ1-1; D is perhaps TRBD1 (5 bases). CDR3 length: 13 amino acids. V lost 3 bases and J lost 1, with 6 bases in between. Germline V gives CDR1 MNHEY, CDR2 SMNVEV (reference sequence). The CDR3 bases are TGTGCCAGCAGTTTTACAGGGAACACTGAAGCTTTCTTT. Translation gives CASSFTGNTEAFF.

This clone was seen only once. The chain's CDR3 is CASSSRGGREKLFF. As DNA, the CDR3 is TGTGCCAGCAGTTCTCGGGGGGGGCGTGAAAAACTGTTTTTT. The rearrangement links TRBV27 to TRBJ1-4; TRBD1 might be the D (6 bases). V was shortened by 4 bases and J by 7 bases, with 13 bases between the two germline ends. Germline V lookup: CDR1 MNHEY, CDR2 SMNVEV (reference sequence). The CDR3 has 14 residues.

This chain connects TRBV14 to TRBJ2-1, with 7 bases that match TRBD2. The CDR3 runs 15 residues. Germline loops: CDR1 SGHDN, CDR2 FVKESK. The junction had 6 bases not matched to a gene; V was cut back by 4 bases and J by 3 bases. The CDR3 DNA reads as TGTGCCAGCAGCCTAGACAGCGGGATCTACAATGAGCAGTTCTTC. Protein product: CASSLDSGIYNEQFF. The variable domain in full, completed from reference TRBV14 and TRBJ2-1, reads EAGVTQFPSHSVIEKGQTVTLRCDPISGHDNLYWYRRVMGKEIKFLLHFVKESKQDESGMPNNRFLAERTGGTYSTLKVQPAELEDSGVYFCASSLDSGIYNEQFFGPGTRLTVL.

The V gene is TRBV5-6, the J gene TRBJ2-2, with unresolved D. V shed 1 base and J shed 6 bases, with 7 bases lying between them. The CDR3 runs to 13 residues. Germline values: CDR1 SGHDT, CDR2 YYEEEE. This CDR3 reads CASSLRVPGELFF. The CDR3 bases are TGTGCCAGCAGCTTGAGAGTTCCCGGGGAGCTGTTTTTT.

The rearrangement links TRBV9 to TRBJ2-1; a weak D match, TRBD1 (5 bases). The germline gives CDR1 SGDLS, CDR2 YYNGEE. V was trimmed by 0 bases and J by 12 bases, leaving 19 bases between them. The CDR3 consists of 15 residues. CDR3 protein: CASSVAPRAGIWQFF. Written as DNA, the CDR3 is TGTGCCAGCAGCGTAGCTCCCAGGGCAGGGATTTGGCAGTTCTTC.

The chain carries TRBV5-1 and TRBJ2-2; TRBD1 matches 11 bases. V gave up 2 bases and J gave up 4 bases; unmatched junction bases: 1. This CDR3 has 15 amino acids. The germline CDR1 and CDR2 sequences are SGHRS and YFSETQ. Here the CDR3 reads CASSLGTGGTGELFF. The CDR3 coding sequence is TGCGCCAGCAGCTTAGGGACAGGGGGCACCGGGGAGCTGTTTTTT.

This clone was observed a few times. This rearrangement joins TRBV27 to TRBJ2-7, with D perhaps matching TRBD2 (6 bases). The CDR3 is made up of 13 amino acids. Germline V gives CDR1 MNHEY, CDR2 SMNVEV (reference sequence). Trimming removed 7 bases from V and 0 bases from J, with 10 bases in between. Here the CDR3 reads CASTRAGSYEQYF. The CDR3 DNA is TGTGCCAGCACCAGAGCGGGCTCCTACGAGCAGTACTTC.

This clone was seen just once. The chain carries TRBV6-5 and TRBJ2-4, with 9 bases identical to TRBD2. The CDR3 is made up of 13 amino acids. Germline V gene sequence: CDR1 MNHEY, CDR2 SVGAGI. V lost 6 bases to trimming and J lost 15 bases; unmatched junction nucleotides: 12. In nucleotides, the CDR3 is TGTGCCAGCAGGCGCGGGGGGGACTCCCCCGTGTACTTC. The encoded protein is CASRRGGDSPVYF.

V and J are TRBV7-8 and TRBJ1-5; TRBD1 aligns across 10 bases. The CDR3 is 18 amino acids. Trimming at V came to 4 bases and at J to 0 bases, leaving 9 bases not matched to a gene. Germline CDR1 and CDR2: SGHVS and FQNEAQ. CDR3 sequence (DNA): TGTGCCAGCAGCTCCGGGACAGGGGTCGCCTATAGCAATCAGCCCCAGCATTTT. Its protein is CASSSGTGVAYSNQPQHF.

This clone has just one count. V is TRBV29-1 and J is TRBJ2-7, with 11 bases fitting TRBD1. The CDR3 loop spans 16 amino acids. Looked up from germline, CDR1 is SQVTM and CDR2 is ANQGSEA. The V gene end was trimmed by 1 base and the J gene end by 4 bases; junction bases not matched to a gene: 9. CDR3 nucleotides: TGCAGCGTTGAAGGGACAGGGGGCGCGAGGAGTTACGAGCAGTACTTC. Its translation is CSVEGTGGARSYEQYF.

V and J are TRBV10-3 and TRBJ2-5, with TRBD2 matching over 16 bases. CDR1 is ENHRY and CDR2 is SYGVKD in the germline V gene. Germline trimming cut 2 bases from V and 4 bases from J; bases unmatched to any gene: 16. The CDR3 totals 21 residues. The CDR3 bases are TGTGCCATCAGTGAGAGCCGAGCCGGGACTAGCGGGAGGGGGCGGGGAGAGACCCAGTACTTC. Protein sequence: CAISESRAGTSGRGRGETQYF.

CDR3 loop: CASSGGGSKQYF. The CDR3 nucleotides are TGTGCCAGCAGCGGCGGGGGCAGCAAGCAGTACTTC. V and J are TRBV27 and TRBJ2-7, with TRBD2 as a possible D gene (7 bases). From germline, CDR1 is MNHEY and CDR2 SMNVEV (reference sequence). V lost 6 bases and J 8 bases, leaving 14 bases between the germline ends. The CDR3 totals 12 residues.

The J gene is TRBJ2-7, the V gene TRBV19; 9 nucleotides match TRBD1. The CDR3 has 16 amino acids. J was trimmed by 5 bases and V by 6 bases; bases with no gene match: 14. The germline V gene encodes CDR1 LNHDA and CDR2 SQIVND (reference sequence). CDR3: CASSRKPGQGLNEQYF. In DNA, the CDR3 is TGTGCCAGTAGCCGAAAACCGGGACAGGGTCTCAACGAGCAGTACTTC.

This clone was counted a single time. This chain uses TRBV7-9 with TRBJ1-5; 11 nucleotides agree with TRBD1. CDR1 is SEHNR, CDR2 FQNEAQ, per germline (reference sequence). V gave up 5 bases and J gave up 2 bases; unmatched junction bases: 5. The CDR3 spans 16 residues. The CDR3 DNA follows: TGTGCCAGCAGCCTAGGACAGGGGGCTGGCAATCAGCCCCAGCATTTT. It yields the protein CASSLGQGAGNQPQHF.

J is TRBJ1-2 and V is TRBV30; weak D call: TRBD1 (6 bases). The CDR3 loop spans 13 amino acids. Germline loops: CDR1 GTSNPN, CDR2 SVGIG (reference sequence). Trimming pared 3 bases from V and 4 bases from J, leaving 12 bases between. DNA for the CDR3: TGTGCCTGGAGGGGACATCGGATCTATGGCTACACCTTC. Residues: CAWRGHRIYGYTF.

The chain is built from TRBV20-1 and TRBJ1-2; D is uncertain. The CDR3 spans 11 residues. The germline gives CDR1 DFQATT, CDR2 SNEGSKA (reference sequence). The V end was cut by 2 bases, the J end by 7 bases, with 8 bases between. The CDR3 region has the DNA TGCAGTGCTAGAACGGGAGCTGGCTACACCTTC. Translating gives CSARTGAGYTF.

This clone was found a few times. V is TRBV6-5 and J is TRBJ1-1; D possibly corresponds to TRBD1 (6 bases). V was cut by 7 bases and J by 1 base, with 16 bases left in between. CDR1 is MNHEY, CDR2 SVGAGI, per germline. The CDR3 extends over 15 amino acids. In DNA, the CDR3 is TGTGCCAGCATCCTAGGAACAGGGACGAACACTGAAGCTTTCTTT. As protein: CASILGTGTNTEAFF.

The chain joins TRBV28 to TRBJ2-1, with TRBD2 identical over 13 bases. V trimming: 5 bases; J trimming: 6 bases; junction bases outside the gene matches: 10. CDR3 size: 17 residues. CDR1 is MDHEN and CDR2 is SYDVKM in the germline V gene. The CDR3 region is CASSPRRGLAGTNEQFF. The DNA of the CDR3 is TGTGCCAGCAGTCCCCGCAGGGGACTAGCGGGAACCAATGAGCAGTTCTTC.

Only a few counts were recorded for this clone. The V and J genes are TRBV28 and TRBJ2-2; 9 bases are a match to TRBD1. V dropped 8 bases and J dropped 5; count of bases not matched to a gene: 9. Looked up from germline, CDR1 is MDHEN and CDR2 is SYDVKM. The CDR3 covers 15 residues. CDR3 amino acids: CASAGTGRFTGELFF. In nucleotides, the CDR3 is TGTGCCAGCGCCGGGACAGGGAGGTTTACCGGGGAGCTGTTTTTT.

The rearrangement links TRBV5-1 to TRBJ2-4, with 7 bases matching TRBD1. The J segment lost 8 bases and the V segment lost 4 bases, leaving 9 bases of the junction unmatched. Germline CDR1 is SGHRS and CDR2 is YFSETQ. The CDR3 length is 14 residues. In nucleotides, the CDR3 is TGCGCCAGCAGCGCCACAGGGGTAAGAGACATTCAGTACTTC. It is translated as CASSATGVRDIQYF.

The rearrangement links TRBV6-5 to TRBJ1-2, with 7 bases aligning to TRBD1. V was clipped by 8 bases and J by 1 base; unmatched bases: 4. Germline V gives CDR1 MNHEY, CDR2 SVGAGI. CDR3 length equals 13 residues. CDR3 amino acids: CASGDSVNYGYTF. The CDR3, as DNA: TGTGCCAGCGGGGACAGCGTTAACTATGGCTACACCTTC.

V and J are TRBV6-5 and TRBJ1-4; TRBD1 is a possible D gene (5 bases). This CDR3 has 15 amino acids. The germline CDR1 and CDR2 sequences are MNHEY and SVGAGI. V was pared by 5 bases and J by 6 bases, with 16 bases between. The CDR3 loop reads CASSPLGGLDEKLFF. The CDR3 nucleotides read TGTGCCAGCAGTCCCCTGGGGGGATTGGATGAAAAACTGTTTTTT.

The gene calls are TRBV9 and TRBJ2-1; a weak D match, TRBD2 (5 bases). The CDR3 contains 12 residues. V gave up 3 bases and J gave up 9 bases, with 10 bases separating them. The V gene's germline CDR1 is SGDLS and CDR2 YYNGEE. The CDR3 sequence is CASSAMEVEQFF. The CDR3 bases are TGTGCCAGCAGCGCAATGGAGGTTGAGCAGTTCTTC.

The CDR3 DNA reads TGTGCCACCACAGGGGGCTACGAGCAGTACTTC. Its protein product is CATTGGYEQYF. The gene calls are TRBV10-3 and TRBJ2-7; TRBD1 matches at 8 bases. Germline trimming cut 10 bases from V and 3 bases from J; bases unmatched to any gene: 2. There are 11 residues in the CDR3. Germline CDR1 is ENHRY and CDR2 is SYGVKD.

The chain employs TRBV9 and TRBJ2-1; TRBD2 aligns across 9 bases. The ends lost 0 bases at V and 8 bases at J; junction bases unmatched: 6. CDR3 length: 15 residues. Germline V gives CDR1 SGDLS, CDR2 YYNGEE. The CDR3 nucleotides are TGTGCCAGCAGCGTAGAGGCTAGCGGGATCGATGAGCAGTTCTTC. This translates into CASSVEASGIDEQFF.

The chain has TRBV7-3 and TRBJ1-1, with D perhaps TRBD1 (6 bases). This CDR3 is built from 14 residues. V lost 3 bases to trimming and J lost 0 bases, with 8 bases between them. The V gene's germline CDR1 is SGHTA and CDR2 FQGTGA. CDR3 sequence (DNA): TGTGCCAGCAGCTTTCAGGGGATGAACACTGAAGCTTTCTTT. It yields the protein CASSFQGMNTEAFF.

The chain joins TRBV5-1 to TRBJ1-2; TRBD1 aligns across 12 bases. The germline V gene has CDR1 SGHRS and CDR2 YFSETQ. CDR3 length: 14 amino acids. Trimming took 4 bases from V and 7 from J; bases not matched to a gene: 5. The CDR3 DNA sequence: TGCGCCAGCAGCCCGGGACAGGGGGCGGGTGGCTACACCTTC. It codes for CASSPGQGAGGYTF.

The rearrangement joins TRBV4-1 to TRBJ2-3, with 8 bases fitting TRBD2. With V trimmed by 2 bases and J by 2 bases, 3 bases remained unmatched. The CDR3 contains 15 residues. CDR1 is MGHRA, CDR2 YSYEKL, per germline. CDR3 sequence: CASSQKLAVTDTQYF. As DNA, the CDR3 is TGCGCCAGCAGCCAAAAACTAGCGGTCACAGATACGCAGTATTTT.